One TCR beta chain is described in this entry. Trimming stripped 3 bases from V and 8 bases from J, with 11 bases between. This CDR3 is 13 amino acids long. Measured with immunoSEQ multiplex PCR; TCRdb has only the in-frame clones, and not every one. This sample has over 85,000 clones, with roughly 90% found just once. The sample is drawn from a study of T cell responses to AZD1222 COVID-19 vaccine. V is TRBV12-3 or TRBV12-4 and J is TRBJ2-4; D assignment may be TRBD1 or TRBD2 (7 bases each). This TCR was recovered from an adult in good health. Here the sequenced sample was peripheral blood, taken on day 0 of AZD1222 vaccination. DNA for the CDR3: TGTGCCAGCAGTTTGCAGGGGGGGGACATTCAGTACTTC. Translated: CASSLQGGDIQYF.